This passage covers 19 T cell receptor beta chains from one sample sequenced in a study of T cell changes during pregnancy in multiple sclerosis (dated by TCRdb to the late 2010s). Receptor amplification or capture employed the immunoSEQ multiplex PCR assay. The clones in this table, taken by TCRdb from immuneACCESS, are in-frame only. Not every clone is retained; where verified, under half of the shortfall comes from an unresolved V gene, and the cause of the rest is unknown. The sample has tens of thousands of clones on record, 80% to 95% of them singletons. The top ten constitute approximately 2% of the sample. Sequencing used peripheral blood, obtained after pregnancy. The source is a female donor with multiple sclerosis, enrolled in a pregnancy study.

The V call is TRBV6-1, the J call TRBJ1-1; D is unresolved. Trimming stripped 6 bases from V and 1 base from J, with 9 bases between. This CDR3 has 13 residues. Germline loops: CDR1 MNHNS, CDR2 SASEGT. The CDR3 spells CASSVDWNTEAFF. In DNA, the CDR3 is TGTGCCAGCAGCGTTGACTGGAACACTGAAGCTTTCTTT.

This clone showed up just once. This chain uses TRBV6-5 with TRBJ2-7; D is possibly TRBD1 (5 bases). Trimming cost V 6 bases and J 4 bases, with 10 bases left between them. The CDR3 contains 12 residues. Germline V CDR1 and CDR2: MNHEY, SVGAGI. This CDR3 is CASSTGSYEQYF. The CDR3 bases are TGTGCCAGCAGCACAGGATCTTACGAGCAGTACTTC.

The rearrangement joins TRBV7-2 to TRBJ2-5; TRBD2 matches 9 bases. V lost 0 bases to trimming and J lost 5 bases; unmatched junction nucleotides: 13. This CDR3 contains 18 residues. Germline V gene lookup returns CDR1 SGHTA and CDR2 FQGNSA. The CDR3 region has the DNA TGTGCCAGCAGCTTAGCCCACCCAGGGGCGGGGGGGCGGGAGACCCAGTACTTC. It translates to CASSLAHPGAGGRETQYF.

The CDR3 nucleotides read TGTGCCAGCAGCCGGGGACAGGGAGAAGCTAACTATGGCTACACCTTC. Translating it yields CASSRGQGEANYGYTF. V gene TRBV7-9 combines with J gene TRBJ1-2, with 9 nucleotides matching TRBD1. J lost 0 bases, V lost 5 bases, and 7 bases had no gene match. The V gene's germline CDR1 is SEHNR and CDR2 FQNEAQ (reference sequence). The CDR3 runs to 16 residues.

This clone was detected a few times. The J gene is TRBJ2-3, the V gene TRBV7-9; 7 bases agree with TRBD2. In germline, CDR1 is SEHNR, CDR2 FQNEAQ (reference sequence). The V and J ends lost 10 bases and 6 bases, in that order; junction bases with no gene match: 16. This CDR3 has 15 residues. CDR3 in amino acids: CATSPGLLLKDTQYF. CDR3 sequence (DNA): TGTGCCACTTCGCCGGGACTACTCCTTAAGGATACGCAGTATTTT.

J is TRBJ2-3 and V is TRBV11-2, with D maybe TRBD2 (7 bases). This CDR3 has 19 amino acids. V gave up 3 bases and J gave up 1 base, with 23 bases separating them. CDR1 and CDR2 (germline): SGHAT, FQNNGV. In DNA, the CDR3 is TGTGCCAGCAGCTTCGCCTTGCTAGGGGGGGCGGGGGGCACAGATACGCAGTATTTT. Protein sequence: CASSFALLGGAGGTDTQYF. Based on the CDR3 plus reference TRBV11-2 and TRBJ2-3, the full variable domain is EAGVAQSPRYKIIEKRQSVAFWCNPISGHATLYWYQQILGQGPKLLIQFQNNGVVDDSQLPKDRFSAERLKGVDSTLKIQPAKLEDSAVYLCASSFALLGGAGGTDTQYFGPGTRLTVL.

About this clone: At one of its ends the junction is not consistent with the germline gene, which may arise from a read error. The chain carries TRBV29-1 and TRBJ1-4, with TRBD1 matching 7 bases. The CDR3 is 12 amino acids. Per germline, CDR1 SQVTM and CDR2 ANQGSEA. CDR3 sequence (DNA): TGCGGATTCAGGGGGACTAGTGAAAAACTGTTTTTT. This gives the protein CGFRGTSEKLFF.

V and J are TRBV19 and TRBJ2-7; D uncertain. The CDR3 runs to 12 residues. Trimming cost V 8 bases and J 2 bases, with 10 bases left between them. Germline V gene data show CDR1 as LNHDA and CDR2 as SQIVND (reference sequence). The CDR3 sequence is CASGSGPYEQYF. The CDR3 DNA sequence: TGTGCCAGTGGATCAGGTCCCTACGAGCAGTACTTC.

This clone was observed a single time. This chain uses TRBV6-5 with TRBJ2-6; 9 nucleotides match TRBD2. The junction had 6 bases not matched to a gene; V was cut back by 2 bases and J by 7 bases. This CDR3 is 16 amino acids long. Germline values: CDR1 MNHEY, CDR2 SVGAGI. CDR3 amino acids: CASSYILAGPANVLTF. The CDR3 DNA sequence: TGTGCCAGCAGTTACATTCTAGCGGGACCTGCCAACGTCCTGACTTTC.

This rearrangement joins TRBV5-1 to TRBJ1-1; no firm D call. Trimming cost V 2 bases and J 2 bases, with 7 bases left between them. CDR3 length: 13 amino acids. The germline gives CDR1 SGHRS, CDR2 YFSETQ. DNA of the CDR3: TGCGCCAGCAGCTTTAACAGTAACACTGAAGCTTTCTTT. This codes for CASSFNSNTEAFF. The variable domain in full, completed from reference TRBV5-1 and TRBJ1-1, reads KAGVTQTPRYLIKTRGQQVTLSCSPISGHRSVSWYQQTPGQGLQFLFEYFSETQRNKGNFPGRFSGRQFSNSRSEMNVSTLELGDSALYLCASSFNSNTEAFFGQGTRLTVV.

The chain carries TRBV10-3 and TRBJ2-4; the match to TRBD2 covers 10 bases. CDR3 length: 20 amino acids. Germline lookup yields CDR1 ENHRY and CDR2 SYGVKD. The trim removed 2 bases at V and 0 bases at J, leaving 13 bases unmatched. CDR3 in DNA: TGTGCCATCAGTGAGAGGGCTAGCGGGAGTGGGAAGGAAGCCAAAAACATTCAGTACTTC. Translation gives CAISERASGSGKEAKNIQYF.

This clone was counted between two and nine times. The CDR3, as DNA: TGTGCCATCTACCCTGAAGCTTTCTTT. It encodes CAIYPEAFF. V and J are TRBV6-5 and TRBJ1-1, with D uncertain. The CDR3 consists of 9 residues. Germline V gives CDR1 MNHEY, CDR2 SVGAGI. V lost 10 bases and J lost 6, with 6 bases in between.

This clone was counted only a few times. The J gene is TRBJ2-2, the V gene TRBV6-5, with D possibly TRBD1 on 5 matching bases. Trimming stripped 5 bases from V and 0 bases from J, with 7 bases between. The CDR3 loop spans 14 amino acids. Germline CDR1 MNHEY, CDR2 SVGAGI. The CDR3 protein is CASSNRPNTGELFF. Written as DNA, the CDR3 is TGTGCCAGCAGTAACAGGCCGAACACCGGGGAGCTGTTTTTT.

This clone was recorded once. This chain links TRBV6-5 with TRBJ2-7; TRBD1 matches 7 bases. This CDR3 spans 15 amino acids. Per the germline V gene, CDR1 is MNHEY and CDR2 is SVGAGI. The V segment lost 2 bases and the J segment 3 bases; nucleotides outside the gene matches: 7. CDR3 protein: CASSYPAGQVYEQYF. Here the CDR3 DNA reads TGTGCCAGCAGTTACCCCGCCGGACAGGTCTACGAGCAGTACTTC.

The chain links TRBV5-1 to TRBJ1-2; D gene ambiguous. The CDR3 length is 18 residues. CDR1 is SGHRS, CDR2 YFSETQ, per germline. Trimming removed 0 bases at V and 5 bases at J, with 23 bases between. CDR3 bases: TGCGCCAGCAGCTTGGCCGTCGGAGGTGCCGACCTTTGGTATGGCTACACCTTC. Amino acids: CASSLAVGGADLWYGYTF.

V is TRBV7-7 and J is TRBJ2-1, with 8 bases fitting TRBD1. The trim removed 5 bases at V and 6 bases at J, leaving 6 bases unmatched. Germline V gives CDR1 SSHAT, CDR2 FNYEAQ (reference sequence). The CDR3 has 14 amino acids. This CDR3 is CASSPGQDGNEQFF. The CDR3 coding sequence is TGTGCCAGCAGCCCGGGACAGGATGGCAATGAGCAGTTCTTC.

The chain is built from TRBV6-5 and TRBJ1-2, with a possible D match to TRBD1 (5 bases). The CDR3 totals 16 residues. The V end lost 0 bases, the J end lost 8 bases, and 19 bases lay between the germline ends. Per germline, CDR1 MNHEY and CDR2 SVGAGI. The CDR3 nucleotides are TGTGCCAGCAGTTACTCGGTCAATAGGCAGGGTAACGGCTACACCTTC. This translates into CASSYSVNRQGNGYTF.

V and J are TRBV6-4 and TRBJ2-2, with a tentative D call TRBD1 (6 bases). Germline-derived CDR1 and CDR2 are MRHNA and SNTAGT. The V end lost 4 bases, the J end lost 5 bases, and 8 bases lay between the germline ends. This CDR3 has 13 amino acids. This CDR3 reads CASSVQGTGELFF. CDR3 DNA: TGTGCCAGCAGTGTACAGGGTACCGGGGAGCTGTTTTTT.

The gene calls are TRBV12-5 and TRBJ1-4; TRBD1 matches at 10 bases. Per the germline V gene, CDR1 is LGHNT and CDR2 is FRNRAP. The CDR3 loop spans 13 amino acids. The ends lost 6 bases at V and 8 bases at J; junction bases unmatched: 3. CDR3 DNA: TGTGCTAGTGGGGGGACAGGGGACGAAAAACTGTTTTTT. Protein sequence: CASGGTGDEKLFF.